This TCR beta chain was retrieved from a study of PD-1 blockade in mismatch repair-deficient tumors. Overall study context: Enrolled about 2013-2016, patients had progressing, pretreated mismatch repair-deficient cancers of over nine types.

Notes on this clone: Its antigen is currently unknown.

Generated by immunoSEQ multiplex PCR, the TCRdb table keeps only in-frame clones and is missing some. The sample lists fewer than 100,000 clones, roughly 80% seen once, with 2.6% in the top ten. PCR or immunohistochemistry showed mismatch repair deficiency in every enrolled patient. TCR sequencing covered a few patients who responded to pembrolizumab. CDR1 and CDR2 (germline): MDHEN, SYDVKM. The V end lost 7 bases, the J end lost 0 bases, and 13 bases lay between the germline ends. This CDR3 comprises 14 residues. Study-wide results and limits: After pembrolizumab, tumor-resident clones rose rapidly, then generally contracted before radiologic responses.

The sequences come from peripheral blood, collected 12 weeks after starting pembrolizumab. The receptor comes from an adult with mismatch repair-deficient cancer. The chain links TRBV28 to TRBJ2-7; maybe TRBD2 (5 bases). The CDR3 nucleotides read TGTGCCAGCAAAATGAGGGATCTCTCCTACGAGCAGTACTTC. Its protein is CASKMRDLSYEQYF.